These T cell receptor beta chains were read from a single sample in a study of a mutant IDH1 vaccine in newly diagnosed glioma. These TCRs are of unknown antigen specificity. Using immunoSEQ multiplex PCR, the repertoire was profiled, and TCRdb retains in-frame clones only, with some absent. Here the sample spans fewer than 95,000 clones, about 81% being singletons. Sequencing used PBMCs, obtained from a glioma patient whose treatment included an IDH1 peptide vaccine. The receptors here all came from a man aged 35 to 55 with glioma. CDR3s include the opening cysteine and the closing phenylalanine or tryptophan. The order of the fields is clone size, D gene, V gene, J gene, CDR3 protein, CDR3 DNA. A D gene is named only where the DNA matches it firmly. Only part of the rows carry a size: once, few, many, or a class if the clone is expanded.

NA,NA,TRBV12-5,TRBJ1-2,CASGLNGRVNYGYTF,TGTGCTAGTGGTTTGAATGGCAGGGTAAACTATGGCTACACCTTC
NA,TRBD2,TRBV6-6,TRBJ2-3,CASSRPRGGRTDTQYF,TGTGCCAGCAGCCGCCCGCGGGGGGGCCGTACAGATACGCAGTATTTT
few,TRBD1,TRBV27,TRBJ2-7,CASSRDSSYEQYF,TGTGCCAGCAGCCGGGACAGCTCCTACGAGCAGTACTTC
NA,NA,TRBV27,TRBJ1-2,CASSLRVNYGYTF,TGTGCCAGCAGTTTAAGGGTCAACTATGGCTACACCTTC
NA,NA,TRBV21-1,TRBJ2-3,CASSKVGSVSTDTQYF,TGTGCCAGCAGCAAAGTAGGGTCGGTGAGCACAGATACGCAGTATTTT
NA,NA,TRBV7-2,TRBJ2-7,CASDRGGPSYEQYF,TGTGCCAGCGACCGCGGGGGCCCCTCCTACGAGCAGTACTTC
NA,TRBD1,TRBV6-5,TRBJ2-2,CASSYGDRGIGELFF,TGTGCCAGCAGTTACGGGGACAGGGGTATCGGGGAGCTGTTTTTT
NA,TRBD2,TRBV7-2,TRBJ2-3,CASRRGGSTDTQYF,TGTGCCTCCCGCCGGGGAGGGAGCACAGATACGCAGTATTTT
once,NA,TRBV27,TRBJ1-4,CASSLDLRGEKLFF,TGTGCCAGCAGTTTAGACCTCCGGGGAGAAAAACTGTTTTTT
NA,TRBD1,TRBV29-1,TRBJ2-1,CSVTDRVRFSYNEQFF,TGCAGCGTTACGGACAGGGTAAGGTTCTCCTACAATGAGCAGTTCTTC
NA,NA,TRBV30,TRBJ2-3,CAWARMVVTQYF,TGTGCCTGGGCTAGGATGGTAGTTACGCAGTATTTT
NA,TRBD1,TRBV19,TRBJ1-1,CASSTSNRGEAFF,TGTGCCAGTAGTACTTCCAACAGGGGCGAAGCTTTCTTT
NA,TRBD2,TRBV18,TRBJ2-3,CASEIREADTQYF,TGTGCCAGCGAGATTCGGGAGGCAGATACGCAGTATTTT
NA,TRBD2,TRBV5-1,TRBJ2-7,CASTPAGGSGYEQYF,TGCGCCAGCACCCCGGCGGGGGGCTCTGGCTACGAGCAGTACTTC
NA,NA,TRBV7-2,TRBJ2-1,CASSGKRQSSYNEQFF,TGTGCCAGCAGCGGTAAACGGCAGAGCTCCTACAATGAGCAGTTCTTC
NA,NA,TRBV11-2,TRBJ2-7,CASSLAPGASSYEQYF,TGTGCCAGCAGCTTAGCTCCAGGGGCCAGCTCCTACGAGCAGTACTTC
NA,TRBD2,TRBV7-2,TRBJ2-3,CASSLRWREALEDTQYF,TGTGCCAGCAGCTTACGATGGCGGGAGGCCTTAGAGGATACGCAGTATTTT
NA,NA,TRBV6-6,TRBJ1-2,CASSSTSRSNYGYTF,TGTGCCAGCAGTTCCACATCAAGGAGTAACTATGGCTACACCTTC
NA,NA,TRBV7-3,TRBJ2-3,CASSLKPSPNTDTQYF,TGTGCCAGCAGCTTAAAACCATCCCCTAACACAGATACGCAGTATTTT
NA,NA,TRBV5-6,TRBJ2-3,CASSVGGVDTQYF,TGTGCCAGCAGCGTTGGGGGAGTAGATACGCAGTATTTT
NA,TRBD2,TRBV2,TRBJ2-3,CASSVPSGGDTQYF,TGTGCCAGCAGTGTCCCTAGCGGGGGGGATACGCAGTATTTT
NA,NA,TRBV5-5,TRBJ2-7,CASSFLDLSYEQYF,TGTGCCAGCAGCTTCCTGGACCTGTCCTACGAGCAGTACTTC
NA,TRBD1,TRBV9,TRBJ1-4,CASSVTGGMANEKLFF,TGTGCCAGCAGCGTAACAGGGGGCATGGCTAATGAAAAACTGTTTTTT
NA,TRBD2,TRBV10-1,TRBJ2-1,CASSEVAGSRNEQFF,TGCGCCAGCAGTGAAGTAGCGGGAAGTAGGAATGAGCAGTTCTTC
NA,TRBD1,TRBV2,TRBJ1-2,CASTREYGTGNDGYTF,TGTGCCAGCACCCGAGAGTATGGGACAGGGAATGATGGCTACACCTTC
NA,TRBD1,TRBV4-3,TRBJ1-6,CASSQDPGQGNSPLHF,TGCGCCAGCAGCCAAGATCCGGGACAGGGTAATTCACCCCTCCACTTT
NA,NA,TRBV19,TRBJ1-1,CASSIYGLNTEAFF,TGTGCCAGTAGTATTTACGGATTGAACACTGAAGCTTTCTTT
NA,NA,TRBV7-2,TRBJ1-2,CASSPDPNYGYTF,TGTGCCAGCAGCCCCGATCCAAACTATGGCTACACCTTC
NA,NA,TRBV2,TRBJ1-5,CASNPGIYSNQPQHF,TGTGCCAGCAACCCAGGGATCTATAGCAATCAGCCCCAGCATTTT
NA,TRBD1,TRBV27,TRBJ1-4,CARRGQGGATNEKLFF,TGTGCCAGACGAGGACAGGGAGGTGCGACTAATGAAAAACTGTTTTTT
NA,TRBD1,TRBV7-9,TRBJ2-7,CASSGQGMYEQYF,TGTGCCAGCTCGGGACAGGGGATGTACGAGCAGTACTTC
NA,TRBD2,TRBV6-1,TRBJ2-1,CASSGTRLAGVQFF,TGTGCCAGCAGTGGAACGAGACTAGCGGGGGTACAGTTCTTC
NA,NA,TRBV7-2,TRBJ1-5,CASSFIDSNQPQHF,TGTGCCAGCAGCTTTATTGATAGCAATCAGCCCCAGCATTTT
NA,NA,TRBV5-5,TRBJ2-2,CASSLVVGSDTGELFF,TGTGCCAGCAGCTTGGTGGTAGGGTCTGACACCGGGGAGCTGTTTTTT